This TCR beta chain was documented in a study of cytomegalovirus exposure and HLA in healthy donors. About the research overall: Drawn from HLA-typed donors, around 85 million unique TCRs were held in an early data release.

Germline V gene lookup returns CDR1 MNHNY and CDR2 SVGAGI (reference sequence). The V gene lost 5 bases and the J gene lost 0 bases, with 8 bases spanning the gap. The CDR3 has 14 amino acids. General observations from the study: Follow-up analysis found HLA locus-dependent TCR association rates, highest for DRB1 and lowest for HLA-C. In vitro work confirmed that a few CMV-associated chains recognize CMV antigens.

As concerns this clone: The antigen is not known.

PCR amplification relied on 60 Vbeta primers (plus 13 Jbeta primers). As originally analysed: In a later analysis, tens of millions of unique TCR beta chains included roughly 11 million shared by two or more donors. Clones were read by immunoSEQ multiplex PCR, and TCRdb kept only the in-frame ones, dropping some. Clone size and V and J calls were adopted from that table, with D and trimming inferred from the DNA. The sample has 90,000 to 120,000 clones, more than 75% seen once. The chain uses TRBV6-6 and TRBJ2-4, with D perhaps matching TRBD2 (5 bases). The sequencing input was PBMCs. This sequence was found in a woman aged 35 to 49 in good health and CMV-seronegative. The CDR3: CASSEGLAKNIQYF. CDR3 nucleotide sequence: TGTGCCAGCAGTGAGGGCCTAGCCAAAAACATTCAGTACTTC.